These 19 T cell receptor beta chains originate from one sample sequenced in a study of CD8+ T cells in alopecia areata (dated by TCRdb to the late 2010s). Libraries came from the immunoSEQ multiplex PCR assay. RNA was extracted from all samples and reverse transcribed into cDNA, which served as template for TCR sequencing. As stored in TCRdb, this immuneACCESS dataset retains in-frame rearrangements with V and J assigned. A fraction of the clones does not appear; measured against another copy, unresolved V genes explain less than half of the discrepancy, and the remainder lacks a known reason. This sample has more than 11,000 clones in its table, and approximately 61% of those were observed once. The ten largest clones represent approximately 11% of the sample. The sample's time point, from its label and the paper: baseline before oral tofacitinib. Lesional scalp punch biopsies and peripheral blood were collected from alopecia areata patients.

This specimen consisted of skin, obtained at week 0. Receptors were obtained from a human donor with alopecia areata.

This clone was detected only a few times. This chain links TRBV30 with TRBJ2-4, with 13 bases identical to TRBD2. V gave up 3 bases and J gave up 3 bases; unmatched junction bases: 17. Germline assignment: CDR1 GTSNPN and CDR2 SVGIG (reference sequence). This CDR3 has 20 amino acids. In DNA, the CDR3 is TGTGCCTGGAGCCTCCCCCCTGGACTAGCGGGGGCAATCGGCAAAAACATTCAGTACTTC. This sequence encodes CAWSLPPGLAGAIGKNIQYF.

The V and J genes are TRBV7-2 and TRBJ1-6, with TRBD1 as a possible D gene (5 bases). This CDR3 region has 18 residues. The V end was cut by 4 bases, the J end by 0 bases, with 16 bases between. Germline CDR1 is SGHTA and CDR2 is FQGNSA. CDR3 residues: CASSSIGRGHSYNSPLHF. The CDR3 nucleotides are TGTGCCAGCAGCTCAATTGGTAGGGGTCACTCCTATAATTCACCCCTCCACTTT.

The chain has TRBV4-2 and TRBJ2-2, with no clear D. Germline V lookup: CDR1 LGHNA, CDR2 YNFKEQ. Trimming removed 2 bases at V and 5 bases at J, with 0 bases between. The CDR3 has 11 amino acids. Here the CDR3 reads CASSQTGELFF. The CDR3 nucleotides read TGTGCCAGCAGCCAAACCGGGGAGCTGTTTTTT.

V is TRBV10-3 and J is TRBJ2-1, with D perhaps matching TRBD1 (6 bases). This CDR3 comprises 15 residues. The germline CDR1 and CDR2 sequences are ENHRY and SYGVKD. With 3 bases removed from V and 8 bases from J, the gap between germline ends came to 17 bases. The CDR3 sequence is CAISDPRTGFDEQFF. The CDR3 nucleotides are TGTGCCATCAGTGACCCTCGTACAGGGTTCGATGAGCAGTTCTTC.

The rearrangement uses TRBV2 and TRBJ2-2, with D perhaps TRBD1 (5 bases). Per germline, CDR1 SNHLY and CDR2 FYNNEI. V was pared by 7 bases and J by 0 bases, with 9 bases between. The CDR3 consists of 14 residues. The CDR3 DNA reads TGTGCCAGCAACGGCAGGGCGAACACCGGGGAGCTGTTTTTT. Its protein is CASNGRANTGELFF.

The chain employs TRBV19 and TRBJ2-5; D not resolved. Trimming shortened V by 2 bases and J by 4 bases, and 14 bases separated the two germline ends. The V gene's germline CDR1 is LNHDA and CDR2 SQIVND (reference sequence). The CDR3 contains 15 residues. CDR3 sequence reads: CASSIRHSISETQYF. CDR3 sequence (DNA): TGTGCCAGTAGTATACGCCATAGCATTTCAGAGACCCAGTACTTC.

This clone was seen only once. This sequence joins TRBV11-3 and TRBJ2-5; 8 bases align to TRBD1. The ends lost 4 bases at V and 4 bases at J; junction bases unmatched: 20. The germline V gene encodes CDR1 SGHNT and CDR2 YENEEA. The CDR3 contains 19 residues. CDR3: CASSSLTGGRGRERETQYF. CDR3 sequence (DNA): TGTGCCAGCAGCTCTCTTACCGGCGGCAGGGGGCGAGAGAGAGAGACCCAGTACTTC.

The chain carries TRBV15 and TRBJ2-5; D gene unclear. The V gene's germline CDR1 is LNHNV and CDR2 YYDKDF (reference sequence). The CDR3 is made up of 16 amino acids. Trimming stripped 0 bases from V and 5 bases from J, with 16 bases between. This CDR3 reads CATSREGWWGTETQYF. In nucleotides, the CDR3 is TGTGCCACCAGCAGAGAAGGGTGGTGGGGAACGGAGACCCAGTACTTC.

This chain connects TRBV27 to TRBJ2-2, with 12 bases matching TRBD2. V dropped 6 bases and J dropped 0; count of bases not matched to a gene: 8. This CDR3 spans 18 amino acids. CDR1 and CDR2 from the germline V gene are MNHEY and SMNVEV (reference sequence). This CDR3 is CASSTTSGGTPNTGELFF. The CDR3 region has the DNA TGTGCCAGCAGCACAACTAGCGGGGGGACACCGAACACCGGGGAGCTGTTTTTT.

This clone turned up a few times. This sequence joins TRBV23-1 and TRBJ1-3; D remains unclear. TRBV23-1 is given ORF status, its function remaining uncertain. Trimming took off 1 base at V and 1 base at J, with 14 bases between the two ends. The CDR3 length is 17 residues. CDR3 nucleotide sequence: TGCGCCAGCAGTCAATTCACTACCGTTGGGTCTGGAAACACCATATATTTT. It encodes CASSQFTTVGSGNTIYF.

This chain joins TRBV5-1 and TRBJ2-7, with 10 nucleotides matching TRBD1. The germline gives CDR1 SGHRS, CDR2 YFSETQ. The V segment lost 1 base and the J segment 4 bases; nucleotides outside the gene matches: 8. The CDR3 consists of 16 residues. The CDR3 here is CASSLTGGDRGYEQYF. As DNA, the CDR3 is TGCGCCAGCAGCTTGACAGGAGGGGACAGGGGATACGAGCAGTACTTC.

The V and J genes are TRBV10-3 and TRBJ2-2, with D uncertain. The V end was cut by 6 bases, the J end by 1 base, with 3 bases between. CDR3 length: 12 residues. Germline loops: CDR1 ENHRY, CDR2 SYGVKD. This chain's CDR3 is CAIRRNTGELFF. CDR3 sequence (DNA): TGTGCCATCAGGCGGAACACCGGGGAGCTGTTTTTT.

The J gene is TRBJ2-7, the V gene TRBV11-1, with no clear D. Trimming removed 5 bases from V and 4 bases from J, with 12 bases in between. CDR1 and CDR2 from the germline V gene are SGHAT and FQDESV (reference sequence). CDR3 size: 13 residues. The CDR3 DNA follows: TGTGCCAGCAGCCTAAACCCCAGTTACGAGCAGTACTTC. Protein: CASSLNPSYEQYF.

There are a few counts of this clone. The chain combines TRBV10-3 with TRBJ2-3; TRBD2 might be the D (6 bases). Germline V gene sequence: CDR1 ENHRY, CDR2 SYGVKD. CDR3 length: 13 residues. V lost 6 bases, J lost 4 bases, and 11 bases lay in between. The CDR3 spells CAIRRRGADTQYF. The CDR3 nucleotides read TGTGCCATCAGACGGCGCGGGGCAGATACGCAGTATTTT.

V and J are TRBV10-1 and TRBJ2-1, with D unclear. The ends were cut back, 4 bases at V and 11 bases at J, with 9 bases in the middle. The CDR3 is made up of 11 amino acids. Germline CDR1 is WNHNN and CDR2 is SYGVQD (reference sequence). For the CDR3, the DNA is TGCGCCAGCAGTGCCCAGTCTCAGCAGTTCTTC. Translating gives CASSAQSQQFF.

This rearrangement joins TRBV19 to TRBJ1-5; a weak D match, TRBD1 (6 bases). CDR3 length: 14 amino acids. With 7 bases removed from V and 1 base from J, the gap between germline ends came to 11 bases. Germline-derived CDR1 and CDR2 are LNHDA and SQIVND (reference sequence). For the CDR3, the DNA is TGTGCCAGTAACTGGCAGGGGAGCAATCAGCCCCAGCATTTT. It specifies CASNWQGSNQPQHF.

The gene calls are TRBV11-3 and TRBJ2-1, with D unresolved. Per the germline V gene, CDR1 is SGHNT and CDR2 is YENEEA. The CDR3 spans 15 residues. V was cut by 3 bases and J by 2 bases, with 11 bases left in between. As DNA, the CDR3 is TGTGCCAGCAGCTTTCGGTCCCAGACCTACAATGAGCAGTTCTTC. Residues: CASSFRSQTYNEQFF.

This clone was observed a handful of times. The CDR3 loop is CASSYSPDGAYEQYF. DNA of the CDR3: TGTGCCAGCAGTTACTCGCCTGACGGGGCCTACGAGCAGTACTTC. The rearrangement joins TRBV6-5 to TRBJ2-7; a weak D match, TRBD2 (5 bases). Per germline, CDR1 MNHEY and CDR2 SVGAGI. Trimming left V 0 bases short and J 2 bases short, with 11 bases between. This CDR3 contains 15 residues.

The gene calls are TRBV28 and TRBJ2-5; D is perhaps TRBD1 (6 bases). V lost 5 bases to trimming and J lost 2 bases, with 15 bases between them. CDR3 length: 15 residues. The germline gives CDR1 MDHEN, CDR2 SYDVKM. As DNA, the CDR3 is TGTGCCAGCAGTATCACAGGGTTCCCGCAAGAGACCCAGTACTTC. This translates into CASSITGFPQETQYF.